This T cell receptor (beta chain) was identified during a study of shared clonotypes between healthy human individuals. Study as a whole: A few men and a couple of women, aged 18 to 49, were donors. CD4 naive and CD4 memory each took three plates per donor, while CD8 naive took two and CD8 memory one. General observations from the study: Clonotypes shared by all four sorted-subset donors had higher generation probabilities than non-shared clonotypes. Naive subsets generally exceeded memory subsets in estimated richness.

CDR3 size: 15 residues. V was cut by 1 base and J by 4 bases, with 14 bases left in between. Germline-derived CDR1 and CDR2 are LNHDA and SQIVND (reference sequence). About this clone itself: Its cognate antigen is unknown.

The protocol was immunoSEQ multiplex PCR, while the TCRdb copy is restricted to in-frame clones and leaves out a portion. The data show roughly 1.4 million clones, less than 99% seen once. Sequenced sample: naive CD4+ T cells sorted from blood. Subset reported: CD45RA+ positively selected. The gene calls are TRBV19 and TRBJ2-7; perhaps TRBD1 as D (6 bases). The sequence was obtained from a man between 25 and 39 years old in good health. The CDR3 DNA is TGTGCCAGTAGTATAGGACAACTTGGGACATACGAGCAGTACTTC. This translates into CASSIGQLGTYEQYF.